The source of this T cell receptor (beta chain) is a study of blood T cell repertoires in COVID-19. Between the trimmed V and J ends, which lost 6 bases and 4 bases, there was a span of 12 bases. The CDR3 length is 13 residues. Sequencing was performed with immunoSEQ multiplex PCR; in TCRdb, only in-frame clones are kept and a portion is missing. The sample lists about 380,000 clones; 88% were seen once. This clone was counted only a few times. V usage is TRBV12-3 or TRBV12-4 and J usage is TRBJ1-2; no clear D gene. Material: PBMCs or T cells enriched from blood (not recorded which). This clonotype was obtained from a woman younger than 35 who had recovered from COVID-19. Here the CDR3 reads CASRPTDLYGYTF. CDR3 coding DNA: TGTGCCAGCAGGCCTACAGACCTCTATGGCTACACCTTC.